These T cell receptor beta chains were read from a single sample in a study of cytomegalovirus exposure and HLA in healthy donors. Sequencing used immunoSEQ multiplex PCR; TCRdb keeps in-frame clones, though not all of them. The sample lists more than 150,000 clones, 70% to 80% occurring once. Sequenced sample: PBMCs. Receptor source: a man in his forties in good health and CMV-seronegative. Both conserved end residues are part of each CDR3. A D gene is named only where the DNA matches it firmly. The size of a clone is reported for some rows only, either as once, few or many, or as a class for expanded clones.

J gene	clone size	V gene	D gene	CDR3 DNA	CDR3 protein
TRBJ2-4	NA	TRBV2	NA	TGTGCCAGCAGGTCCGGAAACATTCAGTACTTC	CASRSGNIQYF
TRBJ2-7	NA	TRBV19	TRBD1	TGTGCCAGTAGTATTGAGACAGGGCTAGGCGAGCAGTACTTC	CASSIETGLGEQYF
TRBJ2-1	NA	TRBV30	TRBD2	TGTGCCTCGGGAGGGGGGTACAATGAGCAGTTCTTC	CASGGGYNEQFF
TRBJ2-7	NA	TRBV7-8	TRBD2	TGTGCCAGCAGCTTAGCCTCTACTAGCGGGAGACTCTTCTACGAGCAGTACTTC	CASSLASTSGRLFYEQYF
TRBJ1-5	NA	TRBV7-2	NA	TGTGCCAGCAGCTTAGTGGCGGGGGGAAGCAATCAGCCCCAGCATTTT	CASSLVAGGSNQPQHF
TRBJ2-1	few	TRBV21-1	NA	TGTGCCAGCAGCAGGCGGGGAGAGCAGTTCTTC	CASSRRGEQFF
TRBJ2-1	NA	TRBV12-5	TRBD2	TGTGCTAGTGGTTTTAGCGGGAAACCTCAAAATGAGCAGTTCTTC	CASGFSGKPQNEQFF
TRBJ2-1	NA	TRBV5-1	TRBD1	TGCGCCAGCAGCTTGGTCGCCGGGACAGGGTGGAATGAGCAGTTCTTC	CASSLVAGTGWNEQFF
TRBJ1-2	NA	TRBV6-5	NA	TGTGCCAGCAGTTATGGCGGGTCCGGCTACACCTTC	CASSYGGSGYTF
TRBJ2-6	NA	TRBV5-8	NA	TGTGCCAGCATGGGAACCGGCAGGGCTGGGGCCAACGGCCTGACTTTC	CASMGTGRAGANGLTF
TRBJ1-4	once	TRBV28	NA	TGTGCCACCCTAGGCCCGACCCGTGAAAAACTGTTTTTT	CATLGPTREKLFF